This TCR beta chain emerged from a study of CD8 T cells in ankylosing spondylitis. This CDR3 spans 15 amino acids. Trimming removed 4 bases from V and 2 bases from J; junction bases left unmatched: 9. CDR1 SGHRS and CDR2 YFSETQ come from the germline V gene. This clonotype came up many times. The antigen is not known. Study-level results: What appeared characteristic of ankylosing spondylitis blood was a TCR beta motif of eight highly homologous variants.

The TCR beta libraries were generated through quantitative 5'-RACE incorporating molecular barcodes. MiXCR, run by TCRdb on the 5' RACE reads, gives a single entry per CDR3 protein. The table lists 130,000 or so distinct CDR3 sequences, more than 9.5% of them singletons. This rearrangement joins TRBV5-1 to TRBJ2-7; 7 bases agree with TRBD1. The sample taken for sequencing was blood, either unsorted or a sorted T cell fraction (not recorded which). The clonotype originates from a female donor with ankylosing spondylitis or in good health (not recorded which). The CDR3, as DNA: TGCGCCAGCAGCCCTTCCGGGACAGATCCCTACGAGCAGTACTTC. Its translation is CASSPSGTDPYEQYF.